This T cell receptor (beta chain) was identified during a study of blood T cell repertoires in COVID-19. The repertoire was sequenced with immunoSEQ multiplex PCR; TCRdb's copy has only in-frame clones and lacks some. Found here are about 190,000 clones, just under 85% of them singletons; the top ten hold 5.1%. Trimming at V came to 0 bases and at J to 0 bases, leaving 4 bases not matched to a gene. Germline lookup yields CDR1 LNHNV and CDR2 YYDKDF (reference sequence). This CDR3 has 16 amino acids. V gene TRBV15 combines with J gene TRBJ2-7, with 8 bases aligning to TRBD2. The source material was peripheral blood. The source of this sequence is a woman between 70 and 85 years old with active or convalescent COVID-19. In DNA, the CDR3 is TGTGCCACCAGCAGAGAGGGGAGCGGGAGCTCCTACGAGCAGTACTTC. This codes for CATSREGSGSSYEQYF.